This T cell receptor (beta chain) was sequenced in a study of OX40 agonist ivuxolimab in advanced cancers. The wider study: Two patients with cutaneous melanoma and one with hepatocellular carcinoma, three in total, showed partial responses.

Libraries were prepared by immunoSEQ multiplex PCR; TCRdb keeps only in-frame clonotypes and omits some of them. The sample has approximately 63,000 clones; roughly nine tenths are singletons. CDR3 length: 16 amino acids. The V and J ends lost 3 bases and 4 bases respectively, with 16 bases between them. Germline loops: CDR1 MGHRA, CDR2 YSYEKL. Findings and caveats of the study: At 0.1 to 3.0 mg/kg and by week 6, clonal expansion occurred in CD4+ and CD8+ blood T cells.

Details on this clone: Its antigen is not identified.

The origin of this receptor is an adult with an advanced solid tumor such as melanoma, head and neck, liver or kidney cancer. This specimen consisted of CD4+ or CD8+ T cells sorted from blood, obtained in a trial of the OX40 agonist ivuxolimab. This chain joins TRBV4-1 and TRBJ2-1; D perhaps matches TRBD2 (6 bases). The CDR3, as DNA: TGCGCCAGCAGCCAGAACCTTAAACTAGCATACAATGAGCAGTTCTTC. It is translated as CASSQNLKLAYNEQFF.